This TCR beta chain comes out of a study of T cell changes during pregnancy in multiple sclerosis. With 3 bases removed from V and 3 bases from J, the gap between germline ends came to 14 bases. Germline V gives CDR1 MNHEY, CDR2 SVGAGI. This CDR3 spans 15 amino acids. Sequenced by immunoSEQ multiplex PCR; TCRdb stores in-frame clones only, minus some. The sample contains some 120,000 clones, more than 85% of which appear only once. The rearrangement uses TRBV6-5 and TRBJ1-1; no clear D. The input for sequencing was peripheral blood, taken in the third trimester of pregnancy. The origin of this receptor is a female donor with multiple sclerosis, enrolled in a pregnancy study. The CDR3 sequence: CASSYSSSGYTEAFF. DNA of the CDR3: TGTGCCAGCAGTTATAGTTCCTCAGGCTACACTGAAGCTTTCTTT.